One and the same sample provided the 29 T cell receptor beta chains below, sequenced in a study of blood T cells in healthy people across ages. It was with a sample-barcoded 5' primer and a J-beta primer mix that a second PCR of roughly 7 to 12 cycles was run. TCRdb reprocessed the 5' RACE reads via MiXCR and lists one record per CDR3 protein. The repertoire includes approximately 1.5 million distinct CDR3 sequences, approximately 42% of them detected once, and 4% sits in the top ten. Sequencing used blood. These receptors all stem from a woman aged 18-29 years in good health.

This clonotype has more than one count but fewer than ten. The genes are TRBV24-1 and TRBJ2-4; D not certain. The closer fit of TRBJ2-5 to the DNA end suggests the J call may be wrong. This CDR3 region has 13 residues. Germline CDR1 and CDR2: KGHDR and SFDVKD. This chain's CDR3 is CATSGDYQETQYF. The CDR3 DNA follows: TGTGCCACCAGTGGGGATTACCAAGAGACCCAGTACTTC.

The chain carries TRBV4-3 and TRBJ2-7; the D gene is possibly TRBD1 (5 bases). The germline CDR1 and CDR2 sequences are LGHNA and YSLEER. The germline V and J ends were trimmed by 4 bases and 2 bases, with 18 bases remaining between them. The CDR3 has 16 amino acids. The CDR3 here is CASSPGEAGSPYEQYF. The DNA of the CDR3 is TGCGCCAGCAGCCCGGGTGAGGCAGGGTCACCCTACGAGCAGTACTTC.

This clonotype was seen a few times. The V call is TRBV5-1, the J call TRBJ2-1; TRBD2 agrees at 8 bases. CDR3 length: 13 residues. V shed 4 bases and J 7 bases; nucleotides not matched to a gene: 4. CDR1 is SGHRS, CDR2 YFSETQ, per germline. CDR3 protein: CASSPGLENEQFF. The CDR3 DNA follows: TGCGCCAGCAGCCCGGGACTAGAGAATGAGCAGTTCTTC.

The chain combines TRBV5-4 with TRBJ2-5; D is ambiguous. The J call is in doubt because the DNA end fits TRBJ2-7 better. The CDR3 is 15 amino acids. Germline V CDR1 and CDR2: SGHNT, YYREEE (reference sequence). The CDR3 DNA follows: TGTGCCAGCAGCTCCGAAGCGTCCGCTGCCTACGAGCAGTACTTC. Encoded protein: CASSSEASAAYEQYF.

The chain links TRBV24-1 to TRBJ2-6, with unresolved D. Trimming left V 3 bases short and J 2 bases short, with 4 bases between. The CDR3 is made up of 14 amino acids. Germline V gene lookup returns CDR1 KGHDR and CDR2 SFDVKD. The CDR3 is CATSDGTGANVLTF. CDR3 DNA: TGTGCCACCAGTGATGGGACTGGGGCCAACGTCCTGACTTTC.

This chain links TRBV12-3 or TRBV12-4 with TRBJ2-5; D possibly corresponds to TRBD2 (5 bases). Near its end, the DNA agrees better with TRBJ2-7, so the J call may be wrong. The CDR3 is made up of 15 amino acids. The CDR3 DNA sequence: TGTGCCAGCAGTTTATATCGCAACGAGGGCTACGAGCAGTACTTC. It translates to CASSLYRNEGYEQYF.

This clonotype came up a few times. The CDR3 loop is CASSRDNTDTQYF. The CDR3 DNA reads TGTGCCAGCAGTCGGGACAACACAGATACGCAGTATTTT. This rearrangement joins TRBV6-5 to TRBJ2-3; D possibly corresponds to TRBD1 (6 bases). Trimming stripped 5 bases from V and 2 bases from J, with 8 bases between. Germline lookup yields CDR1 MNHEY and CDR2 SVGAGI. The CDR3 has 13 amino acids.

This clonotype was observed a handful of times. V gene TRBV27 combines with J gene TRBJ2-7; D may be TRBD2 (6 bases). The CDR3 sequence is 14 residues long. The germline gives CDR1 MNHEY, CDR2 SMNVEV (reference sequence). V was shortened by 8 bases and J by 3 bases, with 17 bases between the two germline ends. The CDR3 nucleotides are TGTGCCAGCCCAAGGAGGGAGCTTAGCTACGAGCAGTACTTC. Residues: CASPRRELSYEQYF.

The chain uses TRBV20-1 and TRBJ2-3; D is perhaps TRBD2 (5 bases). Germline V lookup: CDR1 DFQATT, CDR2 SNEGSKA (reference sequence). Trimming removed 3 bases from V and 6 bases from J, with 16 bases in between. The CDR3 is made up of 14 amino acids. The CDR3 sequence is CSARERGSGDTQYF. The DNA for the CDR3 is TGCAGTGCTAGGGAGCGCGGTTCGGGGGATACGCAGTATTTT.

The DNA for the CDR3 is TGCGCCAGCAGCCAAGATGGAGGTGCGTTCCATTCACCCCTCCACTTT. This translates into CASSQDGGAFHSPLHF. The rearrangement joins TRBV4-1 to TRBJ1-6; no definite D call. This CDR3 region has 16 residues. V lost 0 bases, J lost 8 bases, and 14 bases lay in between. CDR1 MGHRA and CDR2 YSYEKL come from the germline V gene.

This clonotype was picked up a small number of times. The CDR3 region has the DNA TGTGCCTGGAGTGTAGGCAGCACAGATACGCAGTATTTT. Its translation is CAWSVGSTDTQYF. The chain couples TRBV30 to TRBJ2-3; D uncertain. The CDR3 has 13 amino acids. The V gene lost 0 bases and the J gene lost 0 bases, with 4 bases spanning the gap. The germline CDR1 and CDR2 sequences are GTSNPN and SVGIG (reference sequence).

The sample holds a few counts of this clonotype. This sequence joins TRBV6-5 and TRBJ2-1; D unclear. The CDR3 runs to 12 residues. Germline CDR1 MNHEY, CDR2 SVGAGI. V lost 0 bases, J lost 9 bases, and 6 bases lay in between. Here the CDR3 DNA reads TGTGCCAGCAGTTACTCGCATGGTGAGCAGTTCTTC. Encoded protein: CASSYSHGEQFF.

This clonotype was found a few times. The genes are TRBV11-2 and TRBJ2-5, with 9 bases matching TRBD1. The ends lost 3 bases at V and 1 base at J; junction bases unmatched: 6. The CDR3 runs to 16 residues. Germline loops: CDR1 SGHAT, CDR2 FQNNGV. CDR3 coding DNA: TGTGCCAGCAGCTTTTCCCCACAGGGGGCCCAAGAGACCCAGTACTTC. It is translated as CASSFSPQGAQETQYF.

On this clonotype: A junction boundary mismatches the germline segment, possibly from a read error. This rearrangement joins TRBV11-2 to TRBJ1-1; 7 positions match TRBD1. The CDR3 totals 16 residues. Germline loops: CDR1 SGHAT, CDR2 FQNNGV. CDR3 loop: CASSQGVGGLRAEVFF. In DNA form, the CDR3 reads TGTGCCAGCAGCCAAGGAGTAGGGGGCCTAAGGGCTGAAGTTTTCTTT.

The CDR3 is CASSYREKESSGANVLTF. CDR3 DNA sequence: TGTGCCAGCAGTTACAGGGAAAAGGAGTCCTCTGGGGCCAACGTCCTGACTTTC. V gene TRBV6-5 combines with J gene TRBJ2-6; D is unclear. The CDR3 contains 18 residues. The V gene lost 2 bases and the J gene lost 0 bases, with 14 bases spanning the gap. Germline V gene lookup returns CDR1 MNHEY and CDR2 SVGAGI.

The sample holds a few counts of this clonotype. The J gene is TRBJ2-3, the V gene TRBV29-1; 7 bases are a match to TRBD2. The CDR3 has 13 residues. Unmatched junction bases numbered 9, after V lost 8 bases and J lost 4 bases. The germline V gene has CDR1 SQVTM and CDR2 ANQGSEA. Here the CDR3 DNA reads TGCAGCTCCGCGCGGGAGCGGGCAGATACGCAGTATTTT. Protein product: CSSARERADTQYF.

This clonotype appeared a few times. The chain employs TRBV6-5 and TRBJ1-2, with a weak D call TRBD1 (6 bases). V dropped 6 bases and J dropped 5 bases, with 16 bases sitting between them. The CDR3 consists of 14 residues. CDR1 and CDR2 (germline): MNHEY, SVGAGI. The CDR3, as DNA: TGTGCCAGCAGCCACCGACAGGAGACATATGGCTACACCTTC. Its protein product is CASSHRQETYGYTF.

The V gene is TRBV11-3, the J gene TRBJ2-3; 9 bases line up with TRBD2. V shed 1 base and J 5 bases; nucleotides not matched to a gene: 7. From germline, CDR1 is SGHNT and CDR2 YENEEA. This CDR3 comprises 16 residues. In nucleotides, the CDR3 is TGTGCCAGCAGCTTAGGTTGGACTAGCGATCAAGATACGCAGTATTTT. Its protein is CASSLGWTSDQDTQYF.

CDR3 loop: CASSQDDLRVQTQYF. As DNA, the CDR3 is TGCGCCAGCAGCCAAGACGACCTGCGGGTTCAGACCCAGTACTTC. The chain has TRBV4-3 and TRBJ2-4; perhaps TRBD2 as D (5 bases). The DNA end is a closer match to TRBJ2-5, so the J assignment may be wrong. Germline-derived CDR1 and CDR2 are LGHNA and YSLEER. The CDR3 runs 15 residues.

This clonotype turned up a few times. The rearrangement joins TRBV27 to TRBJ2-1; TRBD2 aligns across 8 bases. The CDR3 is 15 amino acids. Germline assignment: CDR1 MNHEY and CDR2 SMNVEV (reference sequence). Trimming took 8 bases from V and 2 from J; bases not matched to a gene: 8. CDR3 loop: CASCSGALTYNEQFF. The CDR3 coding sequence is TGTGCCAGCTGTAGCGGGGCCCTTACCTACAATGAGCAGTTCTTC.

In its sample, this clonotype was seen a few times. The V and J genes are TRBV10-3 and TRBJ2-1, with D perhaps being TRBD1 or TRBD2 (7 bases each). V was pared by 10 bases and J by 1 base, with 14 bases between. CDR1 is ENHRY, CDR2 SYGVKD, per germline. The CDR3 is 14 residues long. The CDR3 region has the DNA TGTGCCACCAGGGGGGGCAGGTCCTACAATGAGCAGTTCTTC. It yields the protein CATRGGRSYNEQFF.

For this clonotype: Its ends do not fully match the called genes, so a read error is possible. The chain links TRBV12-3 or TRBV12-4 to TRBJ2-7; 8 bases are a match to TRBD1. CDR3 length: 15 residues. CDR3 coding DNA: TGTGTCAGCAGTGGAGGGACAGGAGACTTCCACGAGCAGTACTTC. It codes for CVSSGGTGDFHEQYF.

The chain uses TRBV10-2 and TRBJ1-2, with 7 bases lining up with TRBD1. After removal of 2 bases from V and 4 bases from J, the junction contained 7 bases not matched to a gene. CDR1 is WSHSY, CDR2 SAAADI, per germline. This CDR3 spans 15 amino acids. Here the CDR3 DNA reads TGCGCCAGCAGTGAGGCAGGACAGGCGGCCTATGGCTACACCTTC. This codes for CASSEAGQAAYGYTF.

This chain links TRBV20-1 with TRBJ1-2; 7 nucleotides match TRBD1. Trimming took 2 bases from V and 2 from J; bases not matched to a gene: 5. The CDR3 sequence is 14 residues long. Germline V lookup: CDR1 DFQATT, CDR2 SNEGSKA (reference sequence). The CDR3 reads CSARNRGGNYGYTF. In DNA, the CDR3 is TGCAGTGCTAGAAACAGGGGAGGGAACTATGGCTACACCTTC.

The chain couples TRBV20-1 to TRBJ2-5, with D possibly matching TRBD2 (6 bases). The DNA end is a closer match to TRBJ2-7, so the J assignment may be wrong. The germline V gene has CDR1 DFQATT and CDR2 SNEGSKA (reference sequence). The CDR3 consists of 14 residues. CDR3: CSARDRETYYEQYF. DNA for the CDR3: TGCAGTGCTAGGGACCGGGAGACCTACTACGAGCAGTACTTC.

This clonotype was seen a few times. This chain links TRBV7-9 with TRBJ2-5, with 7 positions matching TRBD2. The J segment lost 3 bases and the V segment lost 10 bases, leaving 11 bases of the junction unmatched. This CDR3 spans 14 amino acids. Germline V gene data show CDR1 as SEHNR and CDR2 as FQNEAQ (reference sequence). The CDR3 here is CAKSLAGAEETQYF. The CDR3 region has the DNA TGTGCCAAAAGCCTGGCGGGAGCAGAAGAGACCCAGTACTTC.

The rearrangement joins TRBV6-1 to TRBJ2-1; TRBD2 matches 9 bases. Germline lookup yields CDR1 MNHNS and CDR2 SASEGT. With V trimmed by 5 bases and J by 10 bases, 6 bases remained unmatched. The CDR3 spans 13 residues. CDR3 loop: CASSRTSEREQFF. The DNA for the CDR3 is TGTGCCAGCAGTAGGACTAGCGAGCGAGAGCAGTTCTTC.

This clonotype was seen a few times. The chain recombines TRBV20-1 with TRBJ1-5, with TRBD1 matching over 7 bases. Germline V gene sequence: CDR1 DFQATT, CDR2 SNEGSKA (reference sequence). The CDR3 has 14 amino acids. J gave up 5 bases and V 4 bases, and 8 bases lay outside the gene matches. The CDR3 nucleotides are TGCAGTGCTAAGTCGGGACAGCTGTATCAGCCCCAGCATTTT. Translating gives CSAKSGQLYQPQHF.

V usage is TRBV6-1 and J usage is TRBJ2-1; 7 bases agree with TRBD1. CDR3 length equals 17 residues. The V gene end was trimmed by 8 bases and the J gene end by 0 bases; junction bases not matched to a gene: 13. Per germline, CDR1 MNHNS and CDR2 SASEGT. This CDR3 is CASATTRGQNSYNEQFF. As DNA, the CDR3 is TGTGCCAGCGCCACTACCCGGGGACAGAACTCCTACAATGAGCAGTTCTTC.